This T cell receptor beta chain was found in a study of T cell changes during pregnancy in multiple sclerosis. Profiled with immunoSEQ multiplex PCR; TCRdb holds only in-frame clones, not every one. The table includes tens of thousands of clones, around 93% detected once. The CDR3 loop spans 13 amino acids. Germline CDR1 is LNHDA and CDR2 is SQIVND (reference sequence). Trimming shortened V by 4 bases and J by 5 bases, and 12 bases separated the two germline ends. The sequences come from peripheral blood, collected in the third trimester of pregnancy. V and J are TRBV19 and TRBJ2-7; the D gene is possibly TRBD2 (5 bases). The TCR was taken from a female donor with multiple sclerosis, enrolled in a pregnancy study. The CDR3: CASSKTDSHEQYF. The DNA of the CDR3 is TGTGCCAGTAGTAAAACGGACTCACACGAGCAGTACTTC. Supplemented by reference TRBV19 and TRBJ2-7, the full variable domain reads DGGITQSPKYLFRKEGQNVTLSCEQNLNHDAMYWYRQDPGQGLRLIYYSQIVNDFQKGDIAEGYSVSREKKESFPLTVTSAQKNPTAFYLCASSKTDSHEQYFGPGTRLTVT.